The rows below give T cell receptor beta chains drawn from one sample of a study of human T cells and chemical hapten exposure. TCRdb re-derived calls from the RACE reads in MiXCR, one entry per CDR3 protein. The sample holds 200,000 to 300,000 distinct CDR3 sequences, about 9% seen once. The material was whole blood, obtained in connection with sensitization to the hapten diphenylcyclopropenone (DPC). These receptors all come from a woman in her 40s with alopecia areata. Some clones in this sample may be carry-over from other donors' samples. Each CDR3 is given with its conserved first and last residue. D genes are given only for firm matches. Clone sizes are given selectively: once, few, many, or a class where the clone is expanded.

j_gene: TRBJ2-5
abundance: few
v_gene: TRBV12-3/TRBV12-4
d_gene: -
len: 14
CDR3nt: TGTGCCAGCAGTACAGGGACTTTCCAAGAGACCCAGTACTTC
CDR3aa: CASSTGTFQETQYF

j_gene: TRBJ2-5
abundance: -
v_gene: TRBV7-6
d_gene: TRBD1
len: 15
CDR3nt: TGTGCCAGCAGCCCCCGGGAGACAGGGGAAGAGACCCAGTACTTC
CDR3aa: CASSPRETGEETQYF

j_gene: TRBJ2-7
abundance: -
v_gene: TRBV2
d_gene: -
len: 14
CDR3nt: TGTGCCAGCAGTGAAGCGCCAGTCTCCTACGAGCAGTACTTC
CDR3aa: CASSEAPVSYEQYF

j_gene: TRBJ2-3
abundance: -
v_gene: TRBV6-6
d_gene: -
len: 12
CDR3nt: TGTGCCAGCAGATCTCCTACAGATACGCAGTATTTT
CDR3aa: CASRSPTDTQYF

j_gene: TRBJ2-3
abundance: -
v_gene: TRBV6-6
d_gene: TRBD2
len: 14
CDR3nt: TGTGCCCTCCCCGGGGGGTACCTCACAGATACGCAGTATTTT
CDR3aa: CALPGGYLTDTQYF

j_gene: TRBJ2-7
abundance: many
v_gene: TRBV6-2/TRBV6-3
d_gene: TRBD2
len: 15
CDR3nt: TGTGCCAGCAGTAGACTAGCGGGGAAGGTCTACGAGCAGTACTTC
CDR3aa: CASSRLAGKVYEQYF

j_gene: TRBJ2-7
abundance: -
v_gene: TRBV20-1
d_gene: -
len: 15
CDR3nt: TGCAGTGCTAGGCCCCGAGGGGGAGCCCCCTACGAGCAGTACTTC
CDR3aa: CSARPRGGAPYEQYF

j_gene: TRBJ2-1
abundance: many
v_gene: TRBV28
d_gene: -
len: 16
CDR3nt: TGTGCCAGCAGTTTCCGCGCTGGCGGAGGGGGCAATGAGCAGTTCTTC
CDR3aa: CASSFRAGGGGNEQFF

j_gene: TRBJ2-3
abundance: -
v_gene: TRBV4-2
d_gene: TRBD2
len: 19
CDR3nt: TGTGCCAGCAGCCAAGATTCTCCGGCGGGACTAGCGGGGGGAGATACGCAGTATTTT
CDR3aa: CASSQDSPAGLAGGDTQYF

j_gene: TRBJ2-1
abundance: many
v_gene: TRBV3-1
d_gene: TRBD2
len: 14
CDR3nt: TGTGCCAGCAGCCCCGGGGGGAGGTACAATGAGCAGTTCTTC
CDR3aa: CASSPGGRYNEQFF

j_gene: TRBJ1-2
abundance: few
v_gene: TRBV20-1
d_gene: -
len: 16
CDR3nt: TGCAGTGCTAGGTTTATCTTGACGGGCCTCAGCTATGGCTACACCTTC
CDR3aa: CSARFILTGLSYGYTF

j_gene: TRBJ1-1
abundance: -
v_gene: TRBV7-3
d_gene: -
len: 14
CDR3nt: TGTGCCAGCAGCCCCCGGCAGTCGGACACTGAAGCTTTCTTT
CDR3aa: CASSPRQSDTEAFF

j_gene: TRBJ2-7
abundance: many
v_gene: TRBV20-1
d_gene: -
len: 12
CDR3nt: TGCAGTCTGCACGGACGGTCAGTCGAGCAGTACTTC
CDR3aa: CSLHGRSVEQYF

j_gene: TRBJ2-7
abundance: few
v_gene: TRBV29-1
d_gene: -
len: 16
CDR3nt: TGCAGCGTCACGGGCAGCGTCAGCTCCGGGGCCTACGAGCAGTACTTC
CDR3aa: CSVTGSVSSGAYEQYF

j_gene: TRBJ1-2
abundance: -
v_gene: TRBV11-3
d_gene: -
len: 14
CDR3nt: TGTGCCAGCAGCTTAGATAACAAAGGCTATGGCTACACCTTC
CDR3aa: CASSLDNKGYGYTF

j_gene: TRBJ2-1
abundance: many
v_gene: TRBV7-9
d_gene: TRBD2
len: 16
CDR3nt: TGTGCCAGCAGCTCGCGAAGCGGGGTTTCCTACAATGAGCAGTTCTTC
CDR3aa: CASSSRSGVSYNEQFF

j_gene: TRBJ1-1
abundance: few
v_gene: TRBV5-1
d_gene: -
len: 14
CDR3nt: TGCGCCAGCAGCACACGACAGCAGAACACTGAAGCTTTCTTT
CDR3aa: CASSTRQQNTEAFF

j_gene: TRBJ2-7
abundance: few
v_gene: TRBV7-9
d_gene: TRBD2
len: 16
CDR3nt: TGTGCCAGCAGCTTGGTCGGCGGGAGCCCGACCTACGAGCAGTACTTC
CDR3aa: CASSLVGGSPTYEQYF

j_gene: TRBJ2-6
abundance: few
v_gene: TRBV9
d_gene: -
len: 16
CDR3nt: TGTGCCAGCAGCTTCGGCCGTGCCTCTGGGGCCAACGTCCTGACTTTC
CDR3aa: CASSFGRASGANVLTF

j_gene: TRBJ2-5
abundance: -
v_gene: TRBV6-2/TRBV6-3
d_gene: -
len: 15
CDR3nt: TGTGCCAGCAGTTACCCAACGGGGCAAGGAGAGACCCAGTACTTC
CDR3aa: CASSYPTGQGETQYF

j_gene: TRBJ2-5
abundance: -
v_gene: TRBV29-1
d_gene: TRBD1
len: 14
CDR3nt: TGCAGCGTTGACGCCACAGGGGTGCGGGAGACCCAGTACTTC
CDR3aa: CSVDATGVRETQYF

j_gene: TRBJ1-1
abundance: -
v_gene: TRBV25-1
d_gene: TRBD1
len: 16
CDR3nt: TGTGCCAGCAGTGAATCCTCAATTTCAGGGGGTCGGGAAGCTTTCTTT
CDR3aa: CASSESSISGGREAFF

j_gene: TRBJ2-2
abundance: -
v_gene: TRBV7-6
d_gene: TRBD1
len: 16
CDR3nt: TGTGCCAGCAGCCTGGGACAGGGGGCGGAAGCCGGGGAGCTGTTTTTT
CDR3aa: CASSLGQGAEAGELFF

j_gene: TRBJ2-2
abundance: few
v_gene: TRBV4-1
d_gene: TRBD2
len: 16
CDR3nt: TGCGCCAGCAGCTTGGGACTAGCGCAGAACACCGGGGAGCTGTTTTTT
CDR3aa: CASSLGLAQNTGELFF

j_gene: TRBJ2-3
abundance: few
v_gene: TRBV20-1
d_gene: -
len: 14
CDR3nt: TGCAGTGCTATAGGGGACCGTCACACAGATACGCAGTATTTT
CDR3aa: CSAIGDRHTDTQYF

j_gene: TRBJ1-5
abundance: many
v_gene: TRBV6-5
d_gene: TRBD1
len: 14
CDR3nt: TGTGCCAGCAGCCCCGGGACAGGGAATCAGCCCCAGCATTTT
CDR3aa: CASSPGTGNQPQHF

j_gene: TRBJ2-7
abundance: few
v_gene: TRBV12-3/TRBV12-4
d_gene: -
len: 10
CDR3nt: TGTGCCAGCGGAATATACGAGCAGTACTTC
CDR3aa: CASGIYEQYF

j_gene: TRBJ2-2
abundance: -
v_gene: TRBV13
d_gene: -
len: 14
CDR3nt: TGTGCCAGCAACCAAGGGCCACGGGTCGGGGAGCTGTTTTTT
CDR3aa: CASNQGPRVGELFF

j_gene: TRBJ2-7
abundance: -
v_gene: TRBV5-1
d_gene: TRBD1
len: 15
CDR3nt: TGCGCCAGCAGCGGTGGGGGCGGACAGGCCTACGAGCAGTACTTC
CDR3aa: CASSGGGGQAYEQYF

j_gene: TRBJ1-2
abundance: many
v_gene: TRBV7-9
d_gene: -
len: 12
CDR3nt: TGTGCCAGCAGCTTACATAACTATGGCTACACCTTC
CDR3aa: CASSLHNYGYTF